The T cell receptor (beta chain) under discussion was sequenced for a study of blood T cells in healthy people across ages. As to this clonotype: Its specificity is not known.

Samples each yielded at least 6 micrograms of total RNA. Study-level findings and limits: While age rose, TCR beta diversity per million T cells dropped in a roughly linear way. In long-lived donors, naive CD4+ cell counts and diversity exceeded those of aged donors. Total diversity from one million sequenced T cells was likely underestimated.

PCR was performed a second time for about 7 to 12 cycles using a sample-barcoded 5' primer and a J-beta primer mix. Each CDR3 protein gets one entry after TCRdb re-called the 5' RACE reads with MiXCR. There are more than 700,000 distinct CDR3 sequences in the sample; 35% to 50% occur only once, and 15% to 20% lies in the top ten. The TCR comes from a man older than 75 in good health. The sample consisted of blood.

For the CDR3, the DNA is TGCAGCGTCGACAGGGGGTTGGAAAACAATGAGCAGTTCTTC. It codes for CSVDRGLENNEQFF. This chain joins TRBV29-1 and TRBJ2-1, with TRBD1 identical over 9 bases. Germline values: CDR1 SQVTM, CDR2 ANQGSEA. There are 14 residues in the CDR3. V lost 6 bases, J lost 5 bases, and 8 bases stayed unmatched.